The sequence of this T cell receptor (beta chain) was determined in a study of T cell changes during pregnancy in multiple sclerosis. This CDR3 contains 15 residues. CDR1 is MNHNY, CDR2 SVGAGI, per germline (reference sequence). J lost 4 bases, V lost 5 bases, and 5 bases had no gene match. Sequencing used immunoSEQ multiplex PCR; TCRdb keeps in-frame clones, though not all of them. The sample includes about 99,000 clones, approximately 93% of them seen just once. The receptor was isolated from a female donor with multiple sclerosis, enrolled in a pregnancy study. Sequences were derived from peripheral blood, sampled after pregnancy. V usage is TRBV6-6 and J usage is TRBJ2-1; 10 positions agree with TRBD2. The CDR3 nucleotides read TGTGCCAGCAGTACAGAGCGGGAGGGTTACAATGAGCAGTTCTTC. Amino acids: CASSTEREGYNEQFF.